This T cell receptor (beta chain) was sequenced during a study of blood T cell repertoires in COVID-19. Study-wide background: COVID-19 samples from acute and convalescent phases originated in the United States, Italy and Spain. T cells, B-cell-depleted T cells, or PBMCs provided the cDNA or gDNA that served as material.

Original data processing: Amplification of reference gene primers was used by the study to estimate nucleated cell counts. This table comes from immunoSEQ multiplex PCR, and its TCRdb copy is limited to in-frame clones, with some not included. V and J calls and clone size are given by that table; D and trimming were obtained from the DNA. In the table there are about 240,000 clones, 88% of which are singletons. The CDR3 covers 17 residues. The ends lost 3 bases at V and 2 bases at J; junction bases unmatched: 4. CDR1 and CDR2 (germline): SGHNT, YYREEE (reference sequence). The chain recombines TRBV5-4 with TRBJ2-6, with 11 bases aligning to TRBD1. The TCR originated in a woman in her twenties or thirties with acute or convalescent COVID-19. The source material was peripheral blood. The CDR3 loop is CASSSPGQGAGANVLTF. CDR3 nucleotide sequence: TGTGCCAGCAGCTCCCCGGGACAGGGGGCTGGGGCCAACGTCCTGACTTTC.